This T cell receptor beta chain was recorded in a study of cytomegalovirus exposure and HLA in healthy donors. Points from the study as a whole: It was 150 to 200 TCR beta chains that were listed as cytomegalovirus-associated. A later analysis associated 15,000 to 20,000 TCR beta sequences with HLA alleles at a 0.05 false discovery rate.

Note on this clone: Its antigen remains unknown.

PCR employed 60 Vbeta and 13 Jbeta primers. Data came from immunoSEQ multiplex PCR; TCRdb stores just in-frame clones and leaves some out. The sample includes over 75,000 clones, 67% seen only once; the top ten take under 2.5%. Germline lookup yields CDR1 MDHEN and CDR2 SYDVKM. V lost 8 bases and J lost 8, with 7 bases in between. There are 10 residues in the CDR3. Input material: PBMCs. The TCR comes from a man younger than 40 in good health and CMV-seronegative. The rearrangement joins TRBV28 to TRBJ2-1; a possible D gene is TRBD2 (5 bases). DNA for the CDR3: TGTGCCAGCCGGGGTCATGAGCAGTTCTTC. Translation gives CASRGHEQFF.